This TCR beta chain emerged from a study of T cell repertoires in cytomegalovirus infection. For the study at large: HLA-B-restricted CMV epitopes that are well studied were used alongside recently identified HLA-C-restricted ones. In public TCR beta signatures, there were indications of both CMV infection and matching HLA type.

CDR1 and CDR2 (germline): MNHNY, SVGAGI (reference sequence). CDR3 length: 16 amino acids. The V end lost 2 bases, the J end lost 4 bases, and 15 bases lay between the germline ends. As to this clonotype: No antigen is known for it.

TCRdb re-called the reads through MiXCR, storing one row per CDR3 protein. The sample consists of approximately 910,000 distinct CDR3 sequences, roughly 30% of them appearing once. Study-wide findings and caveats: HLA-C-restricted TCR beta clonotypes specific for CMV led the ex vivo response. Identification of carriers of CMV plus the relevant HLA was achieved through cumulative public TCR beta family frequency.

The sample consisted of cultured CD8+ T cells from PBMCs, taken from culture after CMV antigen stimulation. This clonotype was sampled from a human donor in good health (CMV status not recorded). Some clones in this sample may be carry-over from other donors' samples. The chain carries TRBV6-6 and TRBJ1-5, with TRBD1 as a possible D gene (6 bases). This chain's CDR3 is CASSYHEGVGNQPQHF. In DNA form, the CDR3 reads TGTGCCAGCAGTTACCACGAGGGGGTAGGGAATCAGCCCCAGCATTTT.